These T cell receptor beta chains were read from a single sample in a study of T cells in localized non-small cell lung cancer. The method was immunoSEQ multiplex PCR; TCRdb's version includes in-frame clones alone and lacks a portion of them. The sample contains tens of thousands of clones, approximately 91% of which appear only once. Here the sequenced sample was peripheral blood, taken before any cancer treatment. Receptors were obtained from a man aged 40 to 70 with stage I lung adenocarcinoma. The CDR3 runs from the conserved cysteine through the conserved F or W. Fields, in order: V gene, clone size, D gene, J gene, CDR3 DNA, CDR3 protein. A D gene is named only where the DNA matches it firmly. Size tells how often a clone was seen (once, few, many) or the class of an expanded clone, and some rows leave it out.

>TRBV2|-|-|TRBJ2-1
TGTGCCAGCAGTGATGGGCAGAACGATGAGCAGTTCTTC
CASSDGQNDEQFF
>TRBV5-1|-|-|TRBJ1-2
TGCGCCAGCAGCTTGACGGGGGACTATGGCTACACCTTC
CASSLTGDYGYTF
>TRBV2|-|TRBD1|TRBJ1-1
TGTGCCAGCAGTTTGGGACAGCGGATAACTGAAGCTTTCTTT
CASSLGQRITEAFF
>TRBV4-2|-|-|TRBJ1-3
TGTGCCAGCAGCCAAGACGGGGGATACTCTGGAAACACCATATATTTT
CASSQDGGYSGNTIYF
>TRBV19|-|-|TRBJ1-1
TGTGCCAGTAGCCCACGGGGGCTCACTGAAGCTTTCTTT
CASSPRGLTEAFF
>TRBV23-1|-|-|TRBJ2-3
TGCGCCAGCAGTCAAAGCGGGAGCACAGATACGCAGTATTTT
CASSQSGSTDTQYF
>TRBV7-9|-|TRBD1|TRBJ2-5
TGTGCCAGCAGCCCAGAGGGGGCTGGGGAGACCCAGTACTTC
CASSPEGAGETQYF
>TRBV6-1|many|-|TRBJ1-1
TGTGCCAGCAGTGGGATGAGGGCTGGCACTGAAGCTTTCTTT
CASSGMRAGTEAFF
>TRBV7-6|-|-|TRBJ1-3
TGTGCCAGCAGCTTAGGGGCACTCTCCACCATATATTTT
CASSLGALSTIYF
>TRBV30|-|TRBD1|TRBJ1-4
TGTGCCTGGAGTACGCGGGACAGAGAAAAACTGTTTTTT
CAWSTRDREKLFF
>TRBV7-3|-|-|TRBJ2-3
TGTGCCAGCAGCTTAGAGTGGACAGATACGCAGTATTTT
CASSLEWTDTQYF
>TRBV9|-|TRBD2|TRBJ2-1
TGTGCCAGCAGGCCTAGCGGGAACTACAATGAGCAGTTCTTC
CASRPSGNYNEQFF
>TRBV27|-|-|TRBJ2-7
TGTGCCAGTTACGCGACCTCGGGACGGGCCTACGAGCAGTACTTC
CASYATSGRAYEQYF
>TRBV27|-|TRBD1|TRBJ2-7
TGTGCCAGCAGTTTATTCGGGACAGGGGTCGACGAGCAGTACTTC
CASSLFGTGVDEQYF
>TRBV7-6|-|-|TRBJ2-7
TGTGCCAGCAGCCCCCCAGGGGAATTTCGCGAGCAGTACTTC
CASSPPGEFREQYF
>TRBV6-1|-|-|TRBJ1-2
TGTGCCAGCAGAGGACAGTTGAACTATGGCTACACCTTC
CASRGQLNYGYTF
>TRBV14|-|-|TRBJ1-5
TGTGCCAGCAGCCCGGCGGTAGGTCAGCCCCAGCATTTT
CASSPAVGQPQHF
>TRBV6-1|-|-|TRBJ1-1
TGTGCCAGCAATCCTACAACGATGAACACTGAAGCTTTCTTT
CASNPTTMNTEAFF
>TRBV10-3|-|-|TRBJ2-1
TGTGCCATCAGTGATCGGCAGGGTAGTGAGCAGTTCTTC
CAISDRQGSEQFF
>TRBV5-5|-|-|TRBJ2-7
TGTGCCAGCAGCCAAAGACAGAGCTCCTACGAGCAGTACTTC
CASSQRQSSYEQYF
>TRBV7-9|-|-|TRBJ1-1
TGTGCCAGCAGCTCCCCTCGCGGGGAGACCTTGGAAGCTTTCTTT
CASSSPRGETLEAFF
>TRBV18|-|-|TRBJ2-5
TGTGCCAGCTCACCCAGGGGCGAAGAGACCCAGTACTTC
CASSPRGEETQYF
>TRBV7-9|-|TRBD1|TRBJ2-7
TGTGCCAGCAGCTTACCCCGGGACAGGGAAGGCGAGCAGTACTTC
CASSLPRDREGEQYF
>TRBV19|-|-|TRBJ1-1
TGTGCCAGTAGTATAGATTCAAGGAACACTGAAGCTTTCTTT
CASSIDSRNTEAFF
>TRBV6-1|-|TRBD1|TRBJ1-1
TGTGCCAGCAGACAGGGGGCTGAAGCTTTCTTT
CASRQGAEAFF
>TRBV2|few|TRBD1|TRBJ1-2
TGTGCCAGCAGTGGTGACAGGGGACGTCCCGTGTTC
CASSGDRGRPVF
>TRBV2|-|-|TRBJ2-7
TGTGCCAGCAGTGAGAGGACAAGGTCCTACGAGCAGTACTTC
CASSERTRSYEQYF
>TRBV6-5|-|TRBD2|TRBJ2-7
TGTGCCAGCAGTTACTCGTCTAGCGGGAGCTACGAGCAGTACTTC
CASSYSSSGSYEQYF
>TRBV18|once|-|TRBJ2-1
TGTGCCAGCTCACCGCGTCCCGCGGGCGAGCAGTTCTTC
CASSPRPAGEQFF
>TRBV19|-|TRBD2|TRBJ2-1
TGTGCCAGTAGTATCCTCGGGTCGGGAGGGACCAATGAGCAGTTCTTC
CASSILGSGGTNEQFF
>TRBV29-1|once|TRBD1|TRBJ2-3
TGCAGCGTTGAAAAGGGACAGCGCACAGATACGCAGTATTTT
CSVEKGQRTDTQYF
>TRBV7-9|once|-|TRBJ2-1
TGTGCCAGCAGCTTAGGGTATGGTGAGCAGTTCTTC
CASSLGYGEQFF
>TRBV14|-|-|TRBJ2-5
TGTGCCAGCAGCCAAACCGAGACCCAGTACTTC
CASSQTETQYF
>TRBV18|-|-|TRBJ2-2
TGTGCCAGCTCACCCCCCGGGGCCGGGGAGCTGTTTTTT
CASSPPGAGELFF
>TRBV5-1|-|-|TRBJ2-1
TGCGCCAGCAGCTTGGATACGGCGTCCTACAATGAGCAGTTCTTC
CASSLDTASYNEQFF
>TRBV5-4|-|TRBD1|TRBJ1-5
TGTGCCAGCAGCCGGGACAGGGGGCTCGGTCAGCCCCAGCATTTT
CASSRDRGLGQPQHF
>TRBV6-5|-|-|TRBJ2-3
TGTGCCAGCAGTCCCCAGGGAGGTACGCAGTATTTT
CASSPQGGTQYF
>TRBV5-1|medium-sized|TRBD1|TRBJ2-7
TGCGCCAGCAGCTCGGACAGGGGGGACGGCTACGAGCAGTACTTC
CASSSDRGDGYEQYF
>TRBV5-8|-|TRBD1|TRBJ2-6
TGTGCCAGCAGCCTCACAGGGGTTGGGGCCAACGTCCTGACTTTC
CASSLTGVGANVLTF
>TRBV28|-|TRBD2|TRBJ2-1
TGTGCCAGCGGTTCTAGCGGCCCGCCCCGGATCTTC
CASGSSGPPRIF
>TRBV7-9|-|-|TRBJ2-1
TGTGCCAGCAGCCCAAAGGGTAGCGGCCTTTACAATGAGCAGTTCTTC
CASSPKGSGLYNEQFF
>TRBV19|-|TRBD2|TRBJ2-7
TGTGCCAGTAGCCAGACTAGCGGGAGTTTTCACGAGCAGTACTTC
CASSQTSGSFHEQYF
>TRBV6-6|-|-|TRBJ1-5
TGTGCCAGCAGTTACGAGACACTATATAGCAATCAGCCCCAGCATTTT
CASSYETLYSNQPQHF
>TRBV10-2|-|-|TRBJ2-7
TGCGCCAGCAGTGAGTCTCAGGACAGCTACGAGCAGTACTTC
CASSESQDSYEQYF
>TRBV19|-|-|TRBJ2-7
TGTGCCAGTAGTATCGCACTAATGAGCACCTACGAGCAGTACTTC
CASSIALMSTYEQYF
>TRBV4-3|-|-|TRBJ2-4
TGCGCCAGCAGCCAAGGAGTGGTAAACATTCAGTACTTC
CASSQGVVNIQYF
>TRBV7-9|-|TRBD1|TRBJ1-5
TGTGCCAGCAGCTTAACCGGGACAGGGATAGGAAGCAATCAGCCCCAGCATTTT
CASSLTGTGIGSNQPQHF
>TRBV30|-|-|TRBJ1-5
TGTGCCTTGCGGGGGGATGGCAATCAGCCCCAGCATTTT
CALRGDGNQPQHF
>TRBV7-2|once|TRBD1|TRBJ1-4
TGTGCCAGCAGCCAACAGGGGGTTAATGAAAAACTGTTTTTT
CASSQQGVNEKLFF
>TRBV7-2|-|-|TRBJ2-1
TGTGCCAGCAGCTCCCTACCCCCTTCCCTTGAAGCCTACAATGAGCAGTTCTTC
CASSSLPPSLEAYNEQFF
>TRBV6-6|-|TRBD1|TRBJ1-2
TGTGCCAGCAAGACTCGGACAGGGGGCGAGGGCTACACCTTC
CASKTRTGGEGYTF
>TRBV6-5|-|TRBD1|TRBJ1-3
TGTGCCAGCAGTCCACCCGGGACAGGGGGAAACACCATATATTTT
CASSPPGTGGNTIYF
>TRBV19|-|-|TRBJ1-4
TGTGCCAGTAGTATCGCGGGAAAGCTGTTTTTT
CASSIAGKLFF
>TRBV6-1|-|-|TRBJ1-1
TGTGCCAGCAGTCCTACAGTTGACTTAAGAGCTTTCTTT
CASSPTVDLRAFF
>TRBV4-1|-|-|TRBJ2-7
TGCGCCAGCAGCCAAGACCGCCGAGGATACGAGCAGTACTTC
CASSQDRRGYEQYF
>TRBV6-1|few|TRBD1|TRBJ2-6
TGTGCCAGCAGTGAATCAGGGGGCTCTGGGGCCAACGTCCTGACTTTC
CASSESGGSGANVLTF
>TRBV4-1|-|TRBD1|TRBJ2-7
TGCGCCAGCAGTGGGACAGGAGCCTTCTACGAGCAGTACTTC
CASSGTGAFYEQYF
>TRBV28|once|-|TRBJ1-3
TGTGCCAGCAAGTCAGGAGCCTCTGGAAACACCATATATTTT
CASKSGASGNTIYF
>TRBV2|-|-|TRBJ2-7
TGTGCCAGCGTAGGGTTCGAGCAGTACTTC
CASVGFEQYF